This T cell receptor (beta chain) emerged from a study of T cell changes during pregnancy in multiple sclerosis (dated by TCRdb to between 2018 and 2021). Regarding the complete study: The study looked at changes in the T cell repertoire across pregnancy in women with multiple sclerosis.

V is pared back by 2 bases and J by 0 bases, with 11 bases lying between the germline termini. Looking up the germline V gene yields CDR1 MDHEN and CDR2 SYDVKM. Taken from cysteine to phenylalanine, the CDR3 has 16 residues. Just CDR3 DNA is preserved here, 48 bases in frame from base 1. The method behind the library was the immunoSEQ multiplex PCR assay. TCRdb's version of the immuneACCESS table is confined to in-frame rearrangements and falls short of the full clone set. An unresolved V gene accounts for under half of the shortfall where checked; the remainder is of unknown origin. The sample contains more than 85,000 clones, 80% to 95% of them found a single time. The top ten constitute roughly 1.4% of the sample. On this clone: Its antigen has not been determined. Nothing much larger sits one base from this clone, and base qualities are not available.

The chain is encoded by TRBV28 joined to TRBJ2-4; TRBD2 is a weak D gene call, 5 bases matching. This TCR was recovered from a female donor in good health, enrolled as a control in a pregnancy study. Sample: peripheral blood, taken in the third trimester of pregnancy. The nucleotides read TGTGCCAGCAGTTTAAAAAGAGGGATAGCCAAAAACATTCAGTACTTC. This is translated as CASSLKRGIAKNIQYF.